What follows describes a single TCR beta chain. What it binds is unknown. PCR primers comprised 60 Vbeta and 13 Jbeta primers. Generated by immunoSEQ multiplex PCR, the TCRdb table keeps only in-frame clones and is missing some. The sample has about 190,000 clones; over 80% are singletons. The sample belongs to a study of cytomegalovirus exposure and HLA in healthy donors. The study's findings and limits: In a later analysis, a genetic analysis reported fewer productive-TCR N-insertions in an Asian-associated ancestry cluster than the cohort average. Common viral pathogens (according to a later analysis) appeared linked to several of the most significant clusters.

V lost 4 bases and J lost 6, with 13 bases in between. CDR1 and CDR2 from the germline V gene are SQVTM and ANQGSEA. There are 13 residues in the CDR3. The sample taken for sequencing was PBMCs. The V call is TRBV29-1, the J call TRBJ2-1; D is unclear. This TCR was recovered from a man aged 25-45 years in good health and CMV-seronegative. In DNA, the CDR3 is TGCAGCGTTGTTTTGGGTTCTAGCAATGAGCAGTTCTTC. Its protein is CSVVLGSSNEQFF.